The 4 T cell receptor beta chains below come from one sample, sequenced in a study of T cells after yellow fever vaccination. Via MiXCR, TCRdb re-called the 5' RACE reads, giving one row per CDR3 protein. The sample carries 300,000 to 350,000 distinct CDR3 sequences, 3% to 4.5% recorded once. This specimen consisted of PBMCs, obtained 5 days after the yellow fever booster vaccination. Receptors originate from a man younger than 30 who received the YFV17D yellow fever vaccine.

The genes are TRBV11-2 and TRBJ2-1; D may correspond to TRBD1 or TRBD2 (5 bases each). The CDR3 runs 13 residues. Germline V gene lookup returns CDR1 SGHAT and CDR2 FQNNGV. Trimming removed 3 bases at V and 6 bases at J, with 9 bases between. CDR3 region: CASSFAGSNEQFF. The CDR3 DNA is TGTGCCAGCAGCTTCGCAGGGAGCAATGAGCAGTTCTTC.

This chain uses TRBV5-1 with TRBJ2-5; TRBD2 might be the D (6 bases). Trimming left V 0 bases short and J 5 bases short, with 14 bases between. This CDR3 has 15 residues. The V gene's germline CDR1 is SGHRS and CDR2 YFSETQ. The DNA of the CDR3 is TGCGCCAGCAGCTTGGGGCGTGCGGCGGGGGAGACCCAGTACTTC. Translation: CASSLGRAAGETQYF.

V is TRBV15 and J is TRBJ1-4; D not resolved. The CDR3 consists of 15 residues. Trimming pared 5 bases from V and 8 bases from J, leaving 18 bases between. Looked up from germline, CDR1 is LNHNV and CDR2 is YYDKDF (reference sequence). CDR3: CATSLGNAGREKLFF. The CDR3 coding sequence is TGTGCCACCAGCCTAGGGAATGCGGGGAGGGAAAAACTGTTTTTT.

In this sample, this clonotype turned up many times. This chain connects TRBV20-1 to TRBJ2-1; perhaps TRBD2 as D (5 bases). The CDR3 has 15 residues. Germline V gene sequence: CDR1 DFQATT, CDR2 SNEGSKA (reference sequence). V gave up 5 bases and J gave up 4 bases, with 18 bases separating them. The CDR3 loop is CSALSGYGVYNEQFF. DNA for the CDR3: TGCAGTGCTCTGTCCGGTTACGGGGTTTACAATGAGCAGTTCTTC.